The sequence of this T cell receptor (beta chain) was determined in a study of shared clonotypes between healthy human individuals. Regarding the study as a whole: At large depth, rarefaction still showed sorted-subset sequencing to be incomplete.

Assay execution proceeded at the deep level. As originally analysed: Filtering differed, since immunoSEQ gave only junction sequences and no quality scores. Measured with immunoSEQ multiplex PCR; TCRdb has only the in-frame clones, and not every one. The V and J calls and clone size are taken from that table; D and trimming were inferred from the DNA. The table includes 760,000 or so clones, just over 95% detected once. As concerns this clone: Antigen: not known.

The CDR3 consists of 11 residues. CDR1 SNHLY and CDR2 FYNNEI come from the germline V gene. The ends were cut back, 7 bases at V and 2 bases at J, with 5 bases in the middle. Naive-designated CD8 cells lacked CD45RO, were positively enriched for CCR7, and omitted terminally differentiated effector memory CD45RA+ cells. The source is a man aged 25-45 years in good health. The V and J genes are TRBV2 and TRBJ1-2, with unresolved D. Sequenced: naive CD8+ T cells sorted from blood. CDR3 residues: CASMYNYGYTF. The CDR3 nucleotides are TGTGCCAGCATGTACAACTATGGCTACACCTTC.